This T cell receptor (beta chain) comes out of a study of blood T cell repertoires in COVID-19. For the study at large: The United States, Italy and Spain supplied acute and convalescent COVID-19 samples. PBMCs, B-cell-depleted T cells, or T cells provided the cDNA or gDNA that made up the material.

This clone was picked up a small number of times. Other DNA sequences from this sample encode an identical CDR3 as well. The study drew participants aged about 18 to 89 years from roughly 25 US areas. Which cohort a participant joined came from the clinical history participants gave. The CDR3 loop spans 13 amino acids. Deletions cut 3 bases from V and 4 bases from J, with 7 bases between. Germline CDR1 reads KGHSH; CDR2 reads LQKENI. Method: immunoSEQ multiplex PCR; TCRdb's copy keeps in-frame clones and lacks some. The sample contains around 240,000 clones, about 90% of which appear only once. The receptor comes from a human donor in a cohort exposed to, infected with or recovered from COVID-19 (not recorded which). The donor label of this sample is uncertain. The material sequenced was PBMCs or T cells enriched from blood (not recorded which). V is TRBV18 and J is TRBJ1-5; D perhaps matches TRBD1 (6 bases). The CDR3 bases are TGTGCCAGCTCACCTCAGGGGAATCAGCCCCAGCATTTT. Translated, it gives CASSPQGNQPQHF. Complete variable domain (other parts from reference TRBV18 and TRBJ1-5): NAGVMQNPRHLVRRRGQEARLRCSPMKGHSHVYWYRQLPEEGLKFMVYLQKENIIDESGMPKERFSAEFPKEGPSILRIQQVVRGDSAAYFCASSPQGNQPQHFGDGTRLSIL.